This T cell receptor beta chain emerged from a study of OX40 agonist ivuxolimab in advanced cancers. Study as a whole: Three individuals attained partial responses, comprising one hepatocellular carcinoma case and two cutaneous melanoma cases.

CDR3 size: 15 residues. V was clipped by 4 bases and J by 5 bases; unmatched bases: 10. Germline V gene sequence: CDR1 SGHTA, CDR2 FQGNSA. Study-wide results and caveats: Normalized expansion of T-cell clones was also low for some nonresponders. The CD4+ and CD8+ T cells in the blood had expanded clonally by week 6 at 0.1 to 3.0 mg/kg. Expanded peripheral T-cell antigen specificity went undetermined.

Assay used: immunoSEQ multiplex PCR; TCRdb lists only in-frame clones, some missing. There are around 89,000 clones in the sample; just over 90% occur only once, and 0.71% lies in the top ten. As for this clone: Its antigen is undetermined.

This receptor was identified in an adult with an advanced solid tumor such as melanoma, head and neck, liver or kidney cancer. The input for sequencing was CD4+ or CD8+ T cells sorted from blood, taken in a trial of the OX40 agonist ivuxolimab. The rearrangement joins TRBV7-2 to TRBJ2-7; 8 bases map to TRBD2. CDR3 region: CASSSPGLGVHEQYF. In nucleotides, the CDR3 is TGTGCCAGCAGCTCACCGGGACTAGGTGTCCACGAGCAGTACTTC.